What follows describes a single TCR beta chain. This record comes from a study of shared clonotypes between healthy human individuals. This CDR3 region has 14 residues. CDR1 is SGHVS and CDR2 is FQNEAQ in the germline V gene. J was trimmed by 5 bases and V by 2 bases; bases with no gene match: 3. Sequencing was performed with immunoSEQ multiplex PCR; in TCRdb, only in-frame clones are kept and a portion is missing. The data show about half a million clones, roughly 83% seen once. The chain employs TRBV7-8 and TRBJ1-5, with TRBD1 identical over 7 bases. This TCR came from a woman aged 40-49 years in good health. Some clones in this sample may be carry-over from other donors' samples. Sequences were obtained from PBMCs. CDR3 sequence: CASSLRDSDQPQHF. As DNA, the CDR3 is TGTGCCAGCAGCTTACGGGACAGTGATCAGCCCCAGCATTTT.